A selection of T cell receptor beta chains follows, all from one sample in a study of Ad26.COV2.S vaccination and SARS-CoV-2 variants. Clones were sequenced by immunoSEQ multiplex PCR, and TCRdb holds only the in-frame ones, with some missing. Here the sample spans some 340,000 clones, about 86% being singletons. This specimen was peripheral blood, taken in a trial of Ad26.COV2.S vaccine versus placebo. Receptor source: a person aged 18-60 years who received the Ad26.COV2.S COVID-19 vaccine or a placebo. CDR3s leave out the opening cysteine and the closing phenylalanine or tryptophan. Each record gives: V gene, J gene, CDR3 protein.

TRBV20-1	TRBJ2-3	SASLGLEAMDTQY
TRBV20-1	TRBJ2-7	SASSVASGASGVGEQY
TRBV19	TRBJ1-3	ASSDQPGFRSGNTIY
TRBV24-1	TRBJ1-3	ATREGQGSPGSANTIY
TRBV23-1	TRBJ2-2	ASNYRGPSGELF
TRBV3-1/TRBV3-2	TRBJ1-2	ASSQRGVDGYGYT
TRBV12-5	TRBJ2-7	ASGFPTRWRGDPYEQY
TRBV14	TRBJ2-3	ASSHLGASSTDTQY
TRBV29-1	TRBJ1-1	SVEGERDTEAF
TRBV9	TRBJ2-5	ASSVGVSGGQETQY
TRBV6-6	TRBJ1-1	ASSYIRGHHLSEAF
TRBV7-6	TRBJ2-2	ASSPLRGSGELF
TRBV4-1	TRBJ1-4	ASSHRDSNEKLF
TRBV5-1	TRBJ2-2	ASSLAVTSGVIGELF
TRBV7-2	TRBJ1-6	ASSFLSVYNSPLH
TRBV6-1	TRBJ1-2	ASSEAGGNYGYT
TRBV12-3/TRBV12-4	TRBJ1-2	ASSFTAYGYT
TRBV19	TRBJ1-2	ASSPGTGFGYT
TRBV5-1	TRBJ1-1	ASSLVSSYNTEAF
TRBV2	TRBJ1-3	ASSDGPHLDTIY
TRBV5-1	TRBJ2-7	ASSLVRDRSYEQY
TRBV6-1	TRBJ1-2	ASSEGGKRHGYT
TRBV7-3	TRBJ1-3	ASSPDGAGNTIY
TRBV7-2	TRBJ1-4	ASSGQDVGPEKLF
TRBV4-1	TRBJ1-2	ASSQEDSRPGGYT
TRBV29-1	TRBJ1-1	SDGNTEAF
TRBV2	TRBJ2-1	ASRSGTGSYNEQF
TRBV12-5	TRBJ1-5	ASAPRDRGPYSNQPQH
TRBV4-1	TRBJ2-3	ASSQTTATLTFSQY
TRBV5-4	TRBJ1-1	ASSVQGWVTEAF
TRBV3-1/TRBV3-2	TRBJ2-2	ASSPSGGVVAGELF
TRBV6-5	TRBJ1-1	ASSYRGSRDTEAF
TRBV5-1	TRBJ2-1	ASSSLAGRLAGEQF
TRBV20-1	TRBJ2-3	SASWAGGPDTQY
TRBV9	TRBJ2-2	ASSVGPRDTGELF
TRBV7-2	TRBJ2-1	ASSVSSGQGGNEQF
TRBV6-2/TRBV6-3	TRBJ1-2	ASSYGIQQGFGGYT
TRBV19	TRBJ2-5	ASSSGGGRETQY
TRBV9	TRBJ2-2	ASSVGTANTGELF
TRBV5-1	TRBJ1-6	ASSLESVINSPLH
TRBV18	TRBJ2-7	ASSPSNFDEQY
TRBV6-6	TRBJ2-1	ASRRSSGGLNEQF
TRBV6-1	TRBJ1-5	ASSEGRGVNQPQH
TRBV2	TRBJ1-5	ASSGTGLNQPQH
TRBV3-1/TRBV3-2	TRBJ2-1	ASSQEAGLHNEQF
TRBV7-2	TRBJ1-3	ASSGGPAVGGAGNTIY
TRBV7-9	TRBJ1-1	ASSLAGKVPEAF
TRBV6-5	TRBJ2-7	ASSRSTGLYEQY
TRBV7-2	TRBJ1-1	ASSLSGPTEAF
TRBV21-1	TRBJ1-3	ASSFFGGEKTGNTIY
TRBV3-1/TRBV3-2	TRBJ2-2	ASSHSSGGGPANTGELF
TRBV15	TRBJ2-7	ATSRVRTGLSSYEQY
TRBV19	TRBJ1-4	ASSVPGRDNEKLF
TRBV5-1	TRBJ2-2	ASSFNPGQGRTGELF
TRBV2	TRBJ2-7	ASSPAYEQY
TRBV19	TRBJ2-1	ASSISRMGGTRDEQF